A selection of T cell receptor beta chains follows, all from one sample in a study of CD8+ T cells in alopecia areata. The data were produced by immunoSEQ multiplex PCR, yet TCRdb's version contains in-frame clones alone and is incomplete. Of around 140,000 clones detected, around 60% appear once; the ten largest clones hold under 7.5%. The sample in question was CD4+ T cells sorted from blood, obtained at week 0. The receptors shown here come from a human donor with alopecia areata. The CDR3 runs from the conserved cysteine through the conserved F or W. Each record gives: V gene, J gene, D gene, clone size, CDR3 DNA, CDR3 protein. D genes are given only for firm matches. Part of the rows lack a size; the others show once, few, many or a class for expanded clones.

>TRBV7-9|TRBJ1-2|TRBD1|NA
TGTGCCAGCAGTGATACCTCCAGGGGGACCAACTATGGCTACACCTTC
CASSDTSRGTNYGYTF
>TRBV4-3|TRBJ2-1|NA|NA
TGCGCCAGCAGCCAAGATTCCCCCGGGTACAATGAGCAGTTCTTC
CASSQDSPGYNEQFF
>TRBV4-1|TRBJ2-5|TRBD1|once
TGCGCCAGCAGAACTATCGGGACAGGGAGCCAAGAGACCCAGTACTTC
CASRTIGTGSQETQYF
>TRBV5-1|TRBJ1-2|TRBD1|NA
TGCGCCAGCAGCTTGGGGACAGGGGGCAACTATGGCTACACCTTC
CASSLGTGGNYGYTF
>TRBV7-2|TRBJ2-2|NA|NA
TGTGCCAGCAGCCTTGGTTACGGGGAGCTGTTTTTT
CASSLGYGELFF
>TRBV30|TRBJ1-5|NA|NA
TGTGCCTGGAGTCGCGCGGGAGGTCAGCCCCAGCATTTT
CAWSRAGGQPQHF
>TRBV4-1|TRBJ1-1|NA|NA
TGTGCCAGCAGCCTGACAGGTACCAACACTGAAGCTTTCTTT
CASSLTGTNTEAFF
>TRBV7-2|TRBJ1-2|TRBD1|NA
TGTGCCAGCAGCCTTACCAGGGGGGGTGGCTACACCTTC
CASSLTRGGGYTF
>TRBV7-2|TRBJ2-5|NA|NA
TGTGCCAGCAGCTTTTCAGATTCCAAAGAGACCCAGTACTTC
CASSFSDSKETQYF
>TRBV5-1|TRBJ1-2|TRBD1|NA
TGCGCCAGCAGCATGGGACAGATTAACTATGGCTACACCTTC
CASSMGQINYGYTF
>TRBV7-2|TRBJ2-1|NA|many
TGTGCCAGCAGCTCCCCCCGGCCGGATAATGAGCAGTTCTTC
CASSSPRPDNEQFF
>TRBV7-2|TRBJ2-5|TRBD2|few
TGTGCCAGCAGCTCAACTACTGCGGGGGGCGAGACCCAGTACTTC
CASSSTTAGGETQYF
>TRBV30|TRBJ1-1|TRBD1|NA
TGTGCCTGGACCCATGGAGGGGGCGGCAGCACTGAAGCTTTCTTT
CAWTHGGGGSTEAFF
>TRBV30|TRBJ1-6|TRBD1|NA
TGTGCCTGGAGGTCAACCGGGACAGCATATAATTCACCCCTCCACTTT
CAWRSTGTAYNSPLHF
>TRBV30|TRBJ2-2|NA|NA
TGTGCCTGGAGTGGCTTTAACACCGGGGAGCTGTTTTTT
CAWSGFNTGELFF
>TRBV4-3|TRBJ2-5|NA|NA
TGCGCCAGCAGCCAAGGAAGGGACCAAGAGACCCAGTACTTC
CASSQGRDQETQYF
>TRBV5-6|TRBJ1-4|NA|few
TGTGCCAGCAGCTTGGAGGCGGGGTTCGGTGAAAAACTGTTTTTT
CASSLEAGFGEKLFF
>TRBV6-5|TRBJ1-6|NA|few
TGTGCCAGCAGCTCTGGGACGCGGGGTGATTCACCCCTCCACTTT
CASSSGTRGDSPLHF
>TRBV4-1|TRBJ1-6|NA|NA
TGCGCCAGCAGCCATCCGACTGATAATTCGCCCCTCCACTTT
CASSHPTDNSPLHF
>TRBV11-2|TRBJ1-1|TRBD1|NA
TGTGCCAGCAGCTTGTCAGGGGGCGCGGTGGCTTTCTTT
CASSLSGGAVAFF
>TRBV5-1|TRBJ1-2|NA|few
TGCGCCAGCAGCCCGGGGAAGAACTATGGCTACACCTTC
CASSPGKNYGYTF
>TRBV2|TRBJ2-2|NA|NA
TGTGCCAGCAGTCGAGGGGAGGACGGGGAGCTGTTTTTT
CASSRGEDGELFF
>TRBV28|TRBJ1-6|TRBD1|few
TGTGCCAGCACCCCGGGGGACAGCCGACTCTCCTATAATTCACCCCTCCACTTT
CASTPGDSRLSYNSPLHF
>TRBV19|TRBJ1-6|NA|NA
TGTGCCAGTAGTATCCTGACAGTTCGGTCACCCCTCCACTTT
CASSILTVRSPLHF
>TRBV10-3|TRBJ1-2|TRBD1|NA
TGTGCCATCAGTGATGGGACAGGGGGGTTAGTTGGCTACACCTTC
CAISDGTGGLVGYTF
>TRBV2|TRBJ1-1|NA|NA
TGTGCCAGCAGTGAAGTAGGGGGCACTGAAGCTTTCTTT
CASSEVGGTEAFF
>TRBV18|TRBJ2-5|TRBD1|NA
TGTGCCAGCTCACCAGGACAGGGAGCTCCACAAGAGACCCAGTACTTC
CASSPGQGAPQETQYF
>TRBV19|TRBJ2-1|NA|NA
TGTGCCAGTACCGCGAAGGGGGGGCACAATGAGCAGTTCTTC
CASTAKGGHNEQFF
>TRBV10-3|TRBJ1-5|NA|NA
TGTGCCATCAGTGAGTCGGCGCGCCAGGATAGCAATCAGCCCCAGCATTTT
CAISESARQDSNQPQHF